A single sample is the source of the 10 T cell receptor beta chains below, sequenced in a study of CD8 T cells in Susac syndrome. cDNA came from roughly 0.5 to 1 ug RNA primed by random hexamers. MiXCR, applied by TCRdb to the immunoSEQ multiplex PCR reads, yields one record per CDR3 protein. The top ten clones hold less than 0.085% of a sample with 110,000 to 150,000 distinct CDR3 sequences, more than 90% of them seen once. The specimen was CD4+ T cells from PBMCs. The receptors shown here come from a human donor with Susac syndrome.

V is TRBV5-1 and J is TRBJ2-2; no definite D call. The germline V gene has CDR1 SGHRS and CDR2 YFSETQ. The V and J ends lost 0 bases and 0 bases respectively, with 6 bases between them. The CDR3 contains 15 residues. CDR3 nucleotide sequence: TGCGCCAGCAGCTTGGCGTCGCCGAACACCGGGGAGCTGTTTTTT. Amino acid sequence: CASSLASPNTGELFF.

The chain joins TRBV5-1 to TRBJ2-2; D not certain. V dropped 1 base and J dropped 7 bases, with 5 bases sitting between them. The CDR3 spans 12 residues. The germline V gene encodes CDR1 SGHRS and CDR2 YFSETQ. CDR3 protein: CASSLSFGELFF. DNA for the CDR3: TGCGCCAGCAGCTTGTCTTTCGGGGAGCTGTTTTTT.

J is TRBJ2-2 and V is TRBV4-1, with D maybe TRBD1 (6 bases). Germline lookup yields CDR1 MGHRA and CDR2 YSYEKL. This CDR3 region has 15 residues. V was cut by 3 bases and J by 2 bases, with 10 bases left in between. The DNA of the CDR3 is TGCGCCAGCAGCCACCCGGGACATAACACCGGGGAGCTGTTTTTT. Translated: CASSHPGHNTGELFF.

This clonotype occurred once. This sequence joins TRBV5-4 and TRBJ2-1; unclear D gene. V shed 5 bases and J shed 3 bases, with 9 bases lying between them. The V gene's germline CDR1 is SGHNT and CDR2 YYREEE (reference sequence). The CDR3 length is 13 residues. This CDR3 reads CASRGEVYNEQFF. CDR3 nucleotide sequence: TGTGCCAGCAGAGGAGAAGTCTACAATGAGCAGTTCTTC. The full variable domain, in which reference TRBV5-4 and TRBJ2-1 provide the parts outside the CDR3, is ETGVTQSPTHLIKTRGQQVTLRCSSQSGHNTVSWYQQALGQGPQFIFQYYREEENGRGNFPPRFSGLQFPNYSSELNVNALELDDSALYLCASRGEVYNEQFFGPGTRLTVL.

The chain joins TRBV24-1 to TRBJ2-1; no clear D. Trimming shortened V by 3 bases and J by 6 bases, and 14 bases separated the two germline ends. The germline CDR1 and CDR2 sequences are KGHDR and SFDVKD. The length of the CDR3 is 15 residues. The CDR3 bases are TGTGCCACCAGTGATCGTGCAGTTTCGGGCAATGAGCAGTTCTTC. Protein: CATSDRAVSGNEQFF.

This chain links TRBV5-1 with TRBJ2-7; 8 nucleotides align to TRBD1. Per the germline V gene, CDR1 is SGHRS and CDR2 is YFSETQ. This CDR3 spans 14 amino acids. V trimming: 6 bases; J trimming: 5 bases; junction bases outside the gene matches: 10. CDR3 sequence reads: CASNGIGQGNEQYF. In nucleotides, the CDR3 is TGCGCCAGCAACGGGATAGGACAGGGAAACGAGCAGTACTTC. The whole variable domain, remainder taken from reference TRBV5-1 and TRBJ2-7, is KAGVTQTPRYLIKTRGQQVTLSCSPISGHRSVSWYQQTPGQGLQFLFEYFSETQRNKGNFPGRFSGRQFSNSRSEMNVSTLELGDSALYLCASNGIGQGNEQYFGPGTRLTVT.

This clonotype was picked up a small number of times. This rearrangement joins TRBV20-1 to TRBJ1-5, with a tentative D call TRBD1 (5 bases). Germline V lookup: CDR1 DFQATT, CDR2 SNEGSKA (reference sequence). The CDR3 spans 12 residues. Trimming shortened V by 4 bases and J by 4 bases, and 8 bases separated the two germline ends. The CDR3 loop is CSAKQGNQPQHF. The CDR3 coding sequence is TGCAGTGCTAAGCAGGGAAATCAGCCCCAGCATTTT.

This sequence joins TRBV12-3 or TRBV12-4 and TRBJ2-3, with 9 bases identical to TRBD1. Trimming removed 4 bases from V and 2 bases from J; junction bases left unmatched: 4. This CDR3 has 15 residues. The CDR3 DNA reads TGTGCCAGCAGTTCGGGGACAGGGAACACAGATACGCAGTATTTT. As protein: CASSSGTGNTDTQYF.

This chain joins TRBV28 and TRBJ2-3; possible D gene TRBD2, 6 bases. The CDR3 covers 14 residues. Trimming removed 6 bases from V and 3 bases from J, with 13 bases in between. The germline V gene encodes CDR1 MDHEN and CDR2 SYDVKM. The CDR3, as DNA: TGTGCCAGCAGGGAGGGAAGGGCAACAGATACGCAGTATTTT. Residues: CASREGRATDTQYF.

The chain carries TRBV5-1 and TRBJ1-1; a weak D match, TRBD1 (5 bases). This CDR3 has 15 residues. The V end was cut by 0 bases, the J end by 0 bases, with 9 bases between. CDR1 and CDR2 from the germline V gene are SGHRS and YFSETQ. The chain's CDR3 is CASSLGQSMNTEAFF. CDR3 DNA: TGCGCCAGCAGCTTGGGACAGAGCATGAACACTGAAGCTTTCTTT.